These 13 T cell receptor beta chains came from one sample sequenced in a study of blood T cell repertoires in COVID-19. Clones were sequenced by immunoSEQ multiplex PCR, and TCRdb holds only the in-frame ones, with some missing. In the table there are about 120,000 clones, 85% to 90% of which are singletons. Specimen: peripheral blood. The receptors were sampled from a woman aged 80 or over with acute or convalescent COVID-19.

This rearrangement joins TRBV10-2 to TRBJ1-2; the D gene is possibly TRBD1 (5 bases). V gave up 6 bases and J gave up 8 bases, with 13 bases separating them. From germline, CDR1 is WSHSY and CDR2 SAAADI. The CDR3 is made up of 12 amino acids. The CDR3 nucleotides are TGCGCCAGCAGAGACAGAGGTGGAGGCTACACCTTC. Its translation: CASRDRGGGYTF.

This clone was detected once. The rearrangement uses TRBV24-1 and TRBJ1-1; no clear D gene. The CDR3 has 12 residues. Germline CDR1 KGHDR, CDR2 SFDVKD. V gave up 5 bases and J gave up 2 bases, with 5 bases separating them. The CDR3: CATSATNTEAFF. As DNA, the CDR3 is TGTGCCACCAGTGCAACAAACACTGAAGCTTTCTTT.

The chain links TRBV7-2 to TRBJ1-4; D is possibly TRBD1 (5 bases). Germline CDR1 reads SGHTA; CDR2 reads FQGNSA. Trimming removed 0 bases from V and 8 bases from J, with 10 bases in between. The CDR3 covers 14 residues. This chain's CDR3 is CASSLAVGQEKLFF. The CDR3 DNA reads as TGTGCCAGCAGCTTAGCAGTAGGACAAGAAAAACTGTTTTTT. Together with reference TRBV7-2 and TRBJ1-4, the CDR3 gives the full variable domain: GAGVSQSPSNKVTEKGKDVELRCDPISGHTALYWYRQSLGQGLEFLIYFQGNSAPDKSGLPSDRFSAERTGGSVSTLTIQRTQQEDSAVYLCASSLAVGQEKLFFGSGTQLSVL.

This clone was picked up a small number of times. The chain recombines TRBV19 with TRBJ1-1; no firm D call. This CDR3 contains 13 residues. V gave up 0 bases and J gave up 6 bases, with 8 bases separating them. Germline lookup yields CDR1 LNHDA and CDR2 SQIVND (reference sequence). The CDR3, as DNA: TGTGCCAGTAGTATAGATGAGAATGCTGAAGCTTTCTTT. Translated, it gives CASSIDENAEAFF.

The CDR3 DNA follows: TGTGCCAGCAGCTTGGGGCTAGCGACGAACACCGGGGAGCTGTTTTTT. Amino acids: CASSLGLATNTGELFF. The chain is built from TRBV5-6 and TRBJ2-2; tentatively, D is TRBD2 (6 bases). The CDR3 spans 16 residues. Germline CDR1 SGHDT, CDR2 YYEEEE. V gave up 0 bases and J gave up 0 bases, with 9 bases separating them. Full variable domain (missing parts from reference TRBV5-6 and TRBJ2-2): DAGVTQSPTHLIKTRGQQVTLRCSPKSGHDTVSWYQQALGQGPQFIFQYYEEEERQRGNFPDRFSGHQFPNYSSELNVNALLLGDSALYLCASSLGLATNTGELFFGEGSRLTVL.

The chain has TRBV4-2 and TRBJ1-2; D not certain. Germline-derived CDR1 and CDR2 are LGHNA and YNFKEQ. V was trimmed by 0 bases and J by 4 bases, leaving 9 bases between them. The CDR3 runs 14 residues. CDR3 DNA: TGTGCCAGCAGCCAAGAAGCGGGAGCCTATGGCTACACCTTC. The encoded protein is CASSQEAGAYGYTF.

The chain employs TRBV7-2 and TRBJ1-4; no definite D call. Germline V gives CDR1 SGHTA, CDR2 FQGNSA. The CDR3 is made up of 13 amino acids. The V gene lost 2 bases and the J gene lost 7 bases, with 8 bases spanning the gap. Here the CDR3 reads CASSLIGSEKLFF. The CDR3 DNA sequence: TGTGCCAGCAGCTTAATCGGGAGTGAAAAACTGTTTTTT.

The V call is TRBV7-9, the J call TRBJ2-2; 9 nucleotides match TRBD1. This CDR3 spans 17 amino acids. Unmatched junction bases numbered 10, after V lost 3 bases and J lost 5 bases. Germline V CDR1 and CDR2: SEHNR, FQNEAQ (reference sequence). The CDR3 DNA follows: TGTGCCAGCAGCTTTAGGGGGACAGGGATGATTACCGGGGAGCTGTTTTTT. Its translation: CASSFRGTGMITGELFF.

In this sample, this clone turned up once. The rearrangement links TRBV18 to TRBJ1-5, with TRBD1 identical over 7 bases. This CDR3 contains 14 residues. The germline gives CDR1 KGHSH, CDR2 LQKENI. Germline trimming cut 4 bases from V and 5 bases from J; bases unmatched to any gene: 5. As DNA, the CDR3 is TGTGCCAGCTCACACCGGGACAGATATCAGCCCCAGCATTTT. It is translated as CASSHRDRYQPQHF.

The chain employs TRBV5-1 and TRBJ2-3; D may be TRBD1 (7 bases). CDR1 is SGHRS, CDR2 YFSETQ, per germline. There are 14 residues in the CDR3. Trimming left V 4 bases short and J 3 bases short, with 12 bases between. The CDR3: CASSGGTATDTQYF. Here the CDR3 DNA reads TGCGCCAGCAGCGGGGGGACAGCGACAGATACGCAGTATTTT.

The CDR3 coding sequence is TGTGCCAGCAGCTTAGCGCAGGGGTCTTATTCACCCCTCCACTTT. Amino acid sequence: CASSLAQGSYSPLHF. This chain connects TRBV7-9 to TRBJ1-6, with D possibly TRBD1 on 6 matching bases. The CDR3 runs to 15 residues. Germline CDR1 SEHNR, CDR2 FQNEAQ (reference sequence). V gave up 0 bases and J gave up 8 bases, with 11 bases separating them.

The chain has TRBV27 and TRBJ2-7; D gene unclear. Trimming pared 3 bases from V and 2 bases from J, leaving 14 bases between. The germline gives CDR1 MNHEY, CDR2 SMNVEV (reference sequence). The CDR3 extends over 15 amino acids. CDR3 sequence reads: CASSLYRSPAYEQYF. CDR3 sequence (DNA): TGTGCCAGCAGTTTGTACAGATCGCCGGCCTACGAGCAGTACTTC.

The J gene is TRBJ1-1, the V gene TRBV19; D is undetermined. Trimming removed 3 bases at V and 1 base at J, with 12 bases between. The CDR3 is made up of 15 amino acids. The germline gives CDR1 LNHDA, CDR2 SQIVND (reference sequence). The CDR3: CASSIIGVGNTEAFF. As DNA, the CDR3 is TGTGCCAGTAGTATTATCGGGGTAGGGAACACTGAAGCTTTCTTT.